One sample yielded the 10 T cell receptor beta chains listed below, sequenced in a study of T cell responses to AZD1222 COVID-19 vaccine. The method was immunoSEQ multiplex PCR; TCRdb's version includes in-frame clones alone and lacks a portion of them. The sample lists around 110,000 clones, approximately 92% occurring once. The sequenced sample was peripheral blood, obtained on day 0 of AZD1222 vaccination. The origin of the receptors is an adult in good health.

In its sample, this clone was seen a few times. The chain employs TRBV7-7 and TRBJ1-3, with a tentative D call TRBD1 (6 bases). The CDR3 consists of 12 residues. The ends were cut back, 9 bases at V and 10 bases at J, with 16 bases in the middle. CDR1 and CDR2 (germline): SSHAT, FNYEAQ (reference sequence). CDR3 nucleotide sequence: TGTGCCAGACAGGGTAGCCAACGGACCATATATTTT. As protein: CARQGSQRTIYF.

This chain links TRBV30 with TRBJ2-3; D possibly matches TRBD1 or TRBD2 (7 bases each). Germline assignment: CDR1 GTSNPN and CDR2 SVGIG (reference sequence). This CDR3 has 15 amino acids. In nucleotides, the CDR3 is TGTGCATCTAGCCCAGGGGGGGCCTTCACAGATACGCAGTATTTT. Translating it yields CASSPGGAFTDTQYF. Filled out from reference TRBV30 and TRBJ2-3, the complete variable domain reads SQTIHQWPATLVQPVGSPLSLECTVEGTSNPNLYWYRQAAGRGLQLLFYSVGIGQISSEVPQNLSASRPQDRQFILSSKKLLLSDSGFYLCASSPGGAFTDTQYFGPGTRLTVL.

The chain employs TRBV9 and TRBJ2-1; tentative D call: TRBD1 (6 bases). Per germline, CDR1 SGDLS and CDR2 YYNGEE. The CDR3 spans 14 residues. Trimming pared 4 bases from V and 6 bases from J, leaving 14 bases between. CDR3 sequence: CASSRRVGGNEQFF. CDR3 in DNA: TGTGCCAGCAGCCGTCGGGTAGGGGGCAATGAGCAGTTCTTC.

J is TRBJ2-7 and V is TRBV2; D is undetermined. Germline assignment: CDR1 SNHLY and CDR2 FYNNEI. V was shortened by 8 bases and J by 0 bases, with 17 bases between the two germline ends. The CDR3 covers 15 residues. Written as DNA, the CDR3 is TGTGCCAGCGGCCGCTTGGACGCTCACTCCTACGAGCAGTACTTC. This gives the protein CASGRLDAHSYEQYF.

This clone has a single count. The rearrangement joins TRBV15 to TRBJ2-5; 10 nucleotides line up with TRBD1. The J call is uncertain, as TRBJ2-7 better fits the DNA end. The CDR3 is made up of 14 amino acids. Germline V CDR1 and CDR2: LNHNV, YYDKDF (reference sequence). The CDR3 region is CATSRGQGAYEQYF. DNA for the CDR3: TGTGCCACCAGCCGCGGACAGGGGGCCTACGAGCAGTACTTC.

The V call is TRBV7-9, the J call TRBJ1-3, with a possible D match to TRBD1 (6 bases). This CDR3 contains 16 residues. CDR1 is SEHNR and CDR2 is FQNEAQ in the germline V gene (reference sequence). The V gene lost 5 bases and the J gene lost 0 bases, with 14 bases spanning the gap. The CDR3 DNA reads TGTGCCAGCAGCCAGGGGCCAAGGAACTCTGGAAACACCATATATTTT. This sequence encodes CASSQGPRNSGNTIYF. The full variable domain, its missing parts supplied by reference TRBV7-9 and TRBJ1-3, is DTGVSQNPRHKITKRGQNVTFRCDPISEHNRLYWYRQTLGQGPEFLTYFQNEAQLEKSRLLSDRFSAERPKGSFSTLEIQRTEQGDSAMYLCASSQGPRNSGNTIYFGEGSWLTVV.

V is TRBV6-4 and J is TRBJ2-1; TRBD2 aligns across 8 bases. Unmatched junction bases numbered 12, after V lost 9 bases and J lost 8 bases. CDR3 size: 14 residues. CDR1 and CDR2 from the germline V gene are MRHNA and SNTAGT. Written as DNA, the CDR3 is TGTGCCAGTCATGGTCGGGAGGGCCCGGATGAGCAGTTCTTC. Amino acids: CASHGREGPDEQFF.

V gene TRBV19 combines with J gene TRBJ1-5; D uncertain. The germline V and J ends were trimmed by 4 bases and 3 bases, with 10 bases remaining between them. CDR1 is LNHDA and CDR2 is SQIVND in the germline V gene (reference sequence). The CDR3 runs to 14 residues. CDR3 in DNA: TGTGCCAGTAGTACGAGTCAGTTCAATCAGCCCCAGCATTTT. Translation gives CASSTSQFNQPQHF.

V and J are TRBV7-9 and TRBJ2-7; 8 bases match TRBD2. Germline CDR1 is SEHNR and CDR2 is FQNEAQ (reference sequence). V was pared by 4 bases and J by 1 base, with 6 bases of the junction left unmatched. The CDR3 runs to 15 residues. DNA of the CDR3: TGTGCCAGCAGCTCCGTAGCGGGGTTGTCCTACGAGCAGTACTTC. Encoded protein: CASSSVAGLSYEQYF.

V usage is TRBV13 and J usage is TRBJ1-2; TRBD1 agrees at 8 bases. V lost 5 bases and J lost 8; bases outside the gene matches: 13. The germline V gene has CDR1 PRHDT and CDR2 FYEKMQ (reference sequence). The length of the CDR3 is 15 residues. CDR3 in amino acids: CASSKTDRTGKGYTF. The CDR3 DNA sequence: TGTGCCAGCAGCAAGACCGACCGGACAGGGAAGGGCTACACCTTC.